This T cell receptor beta chain was identified during a study of cytomegalovirus exposure and HLA in healthy donors. The ends lost 5 bases at V and 0 bases at J; junction bases unmatched: 7. Germline CDR1 SGHVS, CDR2 FQNEAQ. The CDR3 runs to 16 residues. Overall study findings and caveats: Within a later analysis, the majority of CMV-associated TCR beta chains appeared HLA-restricted.

The PCR ran on 60 Vbeta and 13 Jbeta primers. Method: immunoSEQ multiplex PCR; TCRdb's copy keeps in-frame clones and lacks some. The sample holds about 180,000 clones; approximately 80% are singletons and the top ten take 1.3%. On this clone itself: Its antigen is unidentified.

The sample was PBMCs. The chain carries TRBV7-8 and TRBJ1-3, with 7 bases matching TRBD1. This TCR came from a man aged 30 to 45 in good health and CMV-seronegative. CDR3 nucleotide sequence: TGTGCCAGCAGCCTGGGGACAGTCCTCTCTGGAAACACCATATATTTT. Its protein product is CASSLGTVLSGNTIYF. The full variable domain, completed using reference TRBV7-8 and TRBJ1-3, is GAGVSQSPRYKVAKRGQDVALRCDPISGHVSLFWYQQALGQGPEFLTYFQNEAQLDKSGLPSDRFFAERPEGSVSTLKIQRTQQEDSAVYLCASSLGTVLSGNTIYFGEGSWLTVV.